This T cell receptor (beta chain) was obtained from a study of shared clonotypes between healthy human individuals. Study context: The cohort had two women and a few men, ages 18 to 49. Broader study findings: Clonotype sharing levels among donors were expected to vary with sequencing depth. Generation of non-shared clonotypes was less probable than generation of clonotypes shared by all four donors. In this cohort, only blood was sampled, and tissue repertoires likely differ.

CDR1 SNHLY and CDR2 FYNNEI come from the germline V gene. The CDR3 has 15 amino acids. V lost 6 bases, J lost 4 bases, and 7 bases stayed unmatched. TCRdb's table, derived via immunoSEQ multiplex PCR, lists solely in-frame clones and lacks some. Of around 1.6 million clones in the sample, about 98% are singletons; the top ten hold approximately 0.45%. Points on this clone: Its antigen is still unknown.

The sequencing sample was made of naive CD4+ T cells sorted from blood. Subset specified: CD45RA+ positively selected. The source is a man aged 25-45 years in good health. J is TRBJ2-3 and V is TRBV2, with TRBD1 matching 10 bases. The CDR3, as DNA: TGTGCCAGCAGGGATGGGACAGGGGTGGCAGATACGCAGTATTTT. Translated: CASRDGTGVADTQYF.